What follows describes a single T cell receptor beta chain. This entry is derived from a study of technical replicates of blood from a few donors. Sequencing was performed with immunoSEQ multiplex PCR; in TCRdb, only in-frame clones are kept and a portion is missing. The repertoire includes under 90,000 clones, 92% of them detected once, and under 0.3% sits in the top ten. V gave up 2 bases and J gave up 0 bases; unmatched junction bases: 4. CDR1 and CDR2 from the germline V gene are SGHRS and YFSETQ. The CDR3 loop spans 16 amino acids. The sequencing input was T cells isolated from PBMCs. The receptor was isolated from a human donor in good health. This rearrangement joins TRBV5-1 to TRBJ2-2, with 7 bases aligning to TRBD1. This chain's CDR3 is CASSLPGTANTGELFF. For the CDR3, the DNA is TGCGCCAGCAGCTTACCCGGGACAGCGAACACCGGGGAGCTGTTTTTT. The whole variable domain, filled in from reference TRBV5-1 and TRBJ2-2, reads KAGVTQTPRYLIKTRGQQVTLSCSPISGHRSVSWYQQTPGQGLQFLFEYFSETQRNKGNFPGRFSGRQFSNSRSEMNVSTLELGDSALYLCASSLPGTANTGELFFGEGSRLTVL.